Below, 24 T cell receptor beta chains from the same sample are listed, as sequenced in a study of blood T cells in healthy people across ages. For the second PCR, which ran for 7 to 11 cycles, a sample-barcoded 5' primer and a J-beta primer mix were used. TCRdb recomputed calls from the 5' RACE reads with MiXCR, one row per CDR3 protein. The table lists roughly 1,500,000 distinct CDR3 sequences, roughly 40% of them singletons. The sequenced sample consisted of blood. These receptors were taken from a woman under 30 in good health.

This clonotype was detected a few times. The V call is TRBV20-1, the J call TRBJ1-2; the match to TRBD1 covers 9 bases. Germline V gives CDR1 DFQATT, CDR2 SNEGSKA (reference sequence). The V and J ends lost 2 bases and 4 bases, in that order; junction bases with no gene match: 5. The CDR3 loop spans 14 amino acids. The DNA for the CDR3 is TGCAGTGCTAGATCGGACAGGGGACCCTATGGCTACACCTTC. Its protein is CSARSDRGPYGYTF.

V is TRBV5-1 and J is TRBJ2-2; TRBD2 is a possible D gene (6 bases). Germline CDR1 SGHRS, CDR2 YFSETQ. V lost 6 bases and J lost 4, with 13 bases in between. This CDR3 contains 14 residues. DNA of the CDR3: TGCGCCAGCAAGGAGGGCTCGGGCACCGGGGAGCTGTTTTTT. Protein sequence: CASKEGSGTGELFF.

The genes are TRBV6-5 and TRBJ2-7, with a possible D match to TRBD2 (6 bases). Trimming left V 7 bases short and J 1 base short, with 17 bases between. CDR1 and CDR2 (germline): MNHEY, SVGAGI. The CDR3 totals 15 residues. As DNA, the CDR3 is TGTGCCAGCACCCTGGGACTCACGTTGTCCTACGAGCAGTACTTC. Amino acid sequence: CASTLGLTLSYEQYF.

The V gene is TRBV10-3, the J gene TRBJ2-2; D unresolved. This CDR3 contains 14 residues. The V gene lost 2 bases and the J gene lost 3 bases, with 7 bases spanning the gap. Per the germline V gene, CDR1 is ENHRY and CDR2 is SYGVKD. The CDR3 sequence: CAISEKRDTGELFF. Written as DNA, the CDR3 is TGTGCCATCAGTGAGAAAAGGGACACCGGGGAGCTGTTTTTT.

J is TRBJ1-2 and V is TRBV5-1, with 11 bases that match TRBD1. CDR1 and CDR2 (germline): SGHRS, YFSETQ. Trimming removed 0 bases from V and 6 bases from J; junction bases left unmatched: 4. The CDR3 runs 15 residues. The CDR3 sequence is CASSLAGTGGHGYTF. DNA of the CDR3: TGCGCCAGCAGCTTGGCAGGGACAGGGGGACATGGCTACACCTTC.

This clonotype was seen only a few times. The chain is built from TRBV20-1 and TRBJ2-7; maybe TRBD1 (6 bases). With 6 bases removed from V and 2 bases from J, the gap between germline ends came to 20 bases. The CDR3 length is 15 residues. Germline V gives CDR1 DFQATT, CDR2 SNEGSKA (reference sequence). Here the CDR3 reads CSAQRASGATYEQYF. The CDR3 coding sequence is TGCAGTGCCCAGAGGGCGTCAGGGGCGACCTACGAGCAGTACTTC.

The gene calls are TRBV7-9 and TRBJ1-5; D is undetermined. The CDR3 has 14 amino acids. Trimming removed 5 bases at V and 2 bases at J, with 10 bases between. Germline values: CDR1 SEHNR, CDR2 FQNEAQ (reference sequence). This CDR3 reads CASSSPGGNQPQHF. CDR3 nucleotide sequence: TGTGCCAGCAGCAGTCCTGGTGGCAATCAGCCCCAGCATTTT.

This chain joins TRBV15 and TRBJ2-1; TRBD1 matches 10 bases. Unmatched junction bases numbered 7, after V lost 5 bases and J lost 9 bases. This CDR3 region has 14 residues. Per the germline V gene, CDR1 is LNHNV and CDR2 is YYDKDF (reference sequence). The CDR3 spells CATSLLGQGREQFF. The CDR3 nucleotides read TGTGCCACCAGCCTACTGGGACAGGGGCGTGAGCAGTTCTTC.

The rearrangement joins TRBV6-2 or TRBV6-3 to TRBJ2-3; D may be TRBD1 (7 bases). The CDR3 is made up of 14 amino acids. The germline V gene has CDR1 MNHEY and CDR2 SVGEGT. Deletions cut 4 bases from V and 6 bases from J, with 14 bases between. The CDR3 spells CASSFAGGGDTQYF. CDR3 DNA sequence: TGTGCCAGCAGTTTTGCCGGAGGGGGCGATACGCAGTATTTT.

CDR3 nucleotide sequence: TGTGCCAGCAGCTTAGGGGTAACAGCTTACTATGGCTACACCTTC. This codes for CASSLGVTAYYGYTF. The rearrangement uses TRBV11-2 and TRBJ1-2; no definite D call. The CDR3 contains 15 residues. The germline V gene has CDR1 SGHAT and CDR2 FQNNGV. V lost 1 base, J lost 3 bases, and 12 bases lay in between. Using reference TRBV11-2 and TRBJ1-2 for the parts outside the CDR3, the full variable domain is EAGVAQSPRYKIIEKRQSVAFWCNPISGHATLYWYQQILGQGPKLLIQFQNNGVVDDSQLPKDRFSAERLKGVDSTLKIQPAKLEDSAVYLCASSLGVTAYYGYTFGSGTRLTVV.

CDR3 coding DNA: TGTGCCAGCAGTTTAGGACCGATTAGCAATCAGCCCCAGCATTTT. It encodes CASSLGPISNQPQHF. The chain employs TRBV27 and TRBJ1-5; no firm D call. The germline V and J ends were trimmed by 2 bases and 0 bases, with 8 bases remaining between them. This CDR3 has 15 residues. The V gene's germline CDR1 is MNHEY and CDR2 SMNVEV (reference sequence).

This clonotype showed up just a few times. Sequence at one end of the junction differs from germline and may be a read error. V gene TRBV6-5 combines with J gene TRBJ2-5; 7 bases are a match to TRBD2. This CDR3 region has 17 residues. CDR1 MNHEY and CDR2 SVGAGI come from the germline V gene. The CDR3 coding sequence is TGTGCCAGCAGTGTACTAGCGAGTAAAATGTACCACGAGACCCAGTACTTC. Encoded protein: CASSVLASKMYHETQYF.

The chain couples TRBV5-5 to TRBJ2-3; D not resolved. Per germline, CDR1 SGHKS and CDR2 YYEKEE (reference sequence). Trimming pared 2 bases from V and 0 bases from J, leaving 13 bases between. The CDR3 is 16 amino acids. CDR3 bases: TGTGCCAGCAGCTTCCCTAGACACACTAGCACAGATACGCAGTATTTT. Protein sequence: CASSFPRHTSTDTQYF.

The rearrangement links TRBV3-1 to TRBJ2-1; D is possibly TRBD2 (7 bases). Germline loops: CDR1 LGHDT, CDR2 YNNKEL (reference sequence). The V gene lost 6 bases and the J gene lost 0 bases, with 21 bases spanning the gap. The CDR3 consists of 18 residues. The CDR3 region is CASSQHQGGGVSYNEQFF. The CDR3 DNA is TGTGCCAGCAGTCAACATCAAGGAGGGGGGGTCTCCTACAATGAGCAGTTCTTC.

This clonotype was seen a handful of times. The chain combines TRBV6-5 with TRBJ2-2; the match to TRBD1 covers 9 bases. After removal of 7 bases from V and 4 bases from J, the junction contained 4 bases not matched to a gene. The CDR3 has 14 amino acids. Germline V gene sequence: CDR1 MNHEY, CDR2 SVGAGI. CDR3 residues: CASKYRGLTGELFF. The CDR3 nucleotides are TGTGCCAGCAAGTACAGGGGGCTCACCGGGGAGCTGTTTTTT.

This clonotype was observed a few times. V is TRBV3-1 and J is TRBJ2-1; 12 bases are shared with TRBD2. The germline CDR1 and CDR2 sequences are LGHDT and YNNKEL (reference sequence). The trim removed 6 bases at V and 8 bases at J, leaving 5 bases unmatched. The CDR3 totals 14 residues. In nucleotides, the CDR3 is TGTGCCAGCAGACCTAGCGGGAGGGGCCATGAGCAGTTCTTC. Amino acids: CASRPSGRGHEQFF.

The chain couples TRBV11-2 to TRBJ1-5, with D unclear. V lost 1 base and J lost 7, with 14 bases in between. Germline assignment: CDR1 SGHAT and CDR2 FQNNGV. This CDR3 contains 15 residues. The CDR3 region is CASSLGLGANQPQHF. CDR3 nucleotide sequence: TGTGCCAGCAGCTTAGGGCTCGGCGCTAACCAGCCCCAGCATTTT.

There are a few counts of this clonotype. V gene TRBV7-3 combines with J gene TRBJ2-1; D may be TRBD2 (6 bases). This CDR3 contains 15 residues. Deletions cut 5 bases from V and 4 bases from J, with 15 bases between. CDR1 and CDR2 (germline): SGHTA, FQGTGA. The CDR3 spells CASSPDPGTYNEQFF. As DNA, the CDR3 is TGTGCCAGCAGCCCGGATCCCGGGACTTACAATGAGCAGTTCTTC.

The rearrangement links TRBV7-8 to TRBJ2-3, with 11 bases fitting TRBD1. CDR1 is SGHVS and CDR2 is FQNEAQ in the germline V gene. The CDR3 covers 17 residues. V lost 5 bases and J lost 1; bases outside the gene matches: 8. In nucleotides, the CDR3 is TGTGCCAGCAGCGTAACCGGGACAGGGGGTCGCACAGATACGCAGTATTTT. Its protein is CASSVTGTGGRTDTQYF.

DNA of the CDR3: TGTGCCAGCAGTGAAGGCGGTGGGGCAGGGAGAACTGAAGCTTTCTTT. Protein: CASSEGGGAGRTEAFF. The chain is built from TRBV6-1 and TRBJ1-1; TRBD1 might be the D (5 bases). Looked up from germline, CDR1 is MNHNS and CDR2 is SASEGT. V gave up 1 base and J gave up 5 bases, with 17 bases separating them. The CDR3 is 16 amino acids.

V usage is TRBV10-3 and J usage is TRBJ1-5; the match to TRBD1 covers 10 bases. CDR1 is ENHRY, CDR2 SYGVKD, per germline. Germline trimming cut 9 bases from V and 6 bases from J; bases unmatched to any gene: 8. The CDR3 sequence is 14 residues long. The CDR3 sequence: CAIKGQGTLQPQHF. CDR3 DNA sequence: TGTGCCATAAAGGGACAGGGGACACTTCAGCCCCAGCATTTT.

This rearrangement joins TRBV18 to TRBJ2-1; 7 bases agree with TRBD2. Trimming cost V 6 bases and J 9 bases; bases outside gene matches: 5. The CDR3 is 12 amino acids. Germline V gene lookup returns CDR1 KGHSH and CDR2 LQKENI. The CDR3, as DNA: TGTGCCAGCTCGACTTCGGGAGGTGAGCAGTTCTTC. As protein: CASSTSGGEQFF.

The chain uses TRBV7-2 and TRBJ1-2; D ambiguous. The ends were cut back, 0 bases at V and 2 bases at J, with 7 bases in the middle. This CDR3 has 14 residues. The V gene's germline CDR1 is SGHTA and CDR2 FQGNSA. DNA for the CDR3: TGTGCCAGCAGCTTAGCATACGGAAACTATGGCTACACCTTC. It codes for CASSLAYGNYGYTF.

The gene calls are TRBV28 and TRBJ2-7; TRBD1 matches 11 bases. The CDR3 spans 16 residues. Germline V gene data show CDR1 as MDHEN and CDR2 as SYDVKM. V dropped 1 base and J dropped 6; count of bases not matched to a gene: 8. CDR3 sequence: CASSLSPGTGGFEQYF. DNA for the CDR3: TGTGCCAGCAGTTTATCCCCCGGGACAGGGGGTTTCGAGCAGTACTTC.